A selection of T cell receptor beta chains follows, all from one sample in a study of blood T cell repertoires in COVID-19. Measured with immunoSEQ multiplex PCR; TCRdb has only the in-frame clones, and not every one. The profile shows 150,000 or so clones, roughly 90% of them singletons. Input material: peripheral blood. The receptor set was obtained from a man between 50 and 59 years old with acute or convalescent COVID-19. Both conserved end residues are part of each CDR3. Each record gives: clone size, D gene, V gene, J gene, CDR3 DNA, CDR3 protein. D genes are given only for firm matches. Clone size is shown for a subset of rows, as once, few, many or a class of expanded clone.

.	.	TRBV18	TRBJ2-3	TGTGCCAGCTCACCAGGAGCGGTCACAGATACGCAGTATTTT	CASSPGAVTDTQYF
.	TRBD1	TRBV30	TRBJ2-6	TGTGCCTGGAGTGCCGGGACAGGAAAGGCCAACGTCCTGACTTTC	CAWSAGTGKANVLTF
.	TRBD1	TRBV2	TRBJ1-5	TGTGCCAGCAGCCTAGGGGGACAGAGGAATCAGCCCCAGCATTTT	CASSLGGQRNQPQHF
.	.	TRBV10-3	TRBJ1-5	TGTGCCACCGGGGACCGCGGAGGGCAGCCCCAGCATTTT	CATGDRGGQPQHF
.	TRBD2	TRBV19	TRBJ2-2	TGTGCCAGTACATGGGACTATGCGAACACCGGGGAGCTGTTTTTT	CASTWDYANTGELFF
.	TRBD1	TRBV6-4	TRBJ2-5	TGTGCCAGCAGGGGTATCCGACACAGGGGACAAGAGACCCAGTACTTC	CASRGIRHRGQETQYF
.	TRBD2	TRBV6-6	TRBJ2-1	TGTGCCAGCACGGCGGCGGGAGCCCGTTACAATGAGCAGTTCTTC	CASTAAGARYNEQFF
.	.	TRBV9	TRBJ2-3	TGTGCCAGCAGCACCCGGACTAGCACAGATACGCAGTATTTT	CASSTRTSTDTQYF
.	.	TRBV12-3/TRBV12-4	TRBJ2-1	TGTGCCAGCAGTCTCCCCCCAGTGTATGAGCAGTTCTTC	CASSLPPVYEQFF
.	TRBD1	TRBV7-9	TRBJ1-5	TGTGCCAGCAGCTTAGGGACAGGTAATCAGCCCCAGCATTTT	CASSLGTGNQPQHF
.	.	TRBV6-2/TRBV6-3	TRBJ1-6	TGTGCCAGCAGTTTCTACGACCGGGGAAATTCACCCCTCCACTTT	CASSFYDRGNSPLHF
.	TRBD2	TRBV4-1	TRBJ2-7	TGCGCCAGCAGCCAGCAGGGACTAGCGGGAGGGCCCCCCGAGCAGTACTTC	CASSQQGLAGGPPEQYF
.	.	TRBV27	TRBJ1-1	TGTGCCAGCAGTTTTGACAGACTGAACACTGAAGCTTTCTTT	CASSFDRLNTEAFF
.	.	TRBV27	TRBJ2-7	TGTGCCAGCAGTTACCGAGCGGCTAGCTCCTACGAGCAGTACTTC	CASSYRAASSYEQYF
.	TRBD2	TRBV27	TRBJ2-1	TGTGCCAGCAGTCCTCGGGGACTAGCCTGGACCCTTAACAATGAGCAGTTCTTC	CASSPRGLAWTLNNEQFF
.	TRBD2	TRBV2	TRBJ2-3	TGTGCCAGCAGTGAAGCGCGAACTAGCGGGAGGGCCAGTCGAACAGATACGCAGTATTTT	CASSEARTSGRASRTDTQYF
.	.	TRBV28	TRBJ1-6	TGTGCCAGCAGTTTCAGGTCTACGTATAATTCACCCCTCCACTTT	CASSFRSTYNSPLHF
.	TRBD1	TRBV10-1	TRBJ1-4	TGCGCCAGCGGCGGGACAGGGGGTGAAAAACTGTTTTTT	CASGGTGGEKLFF
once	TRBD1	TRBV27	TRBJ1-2	TGTGCCAGCAGCCCGGGCCCCGGGACAGGGGTAATTGGCTACACCTTC	CASSPGPGTGVIGYTF
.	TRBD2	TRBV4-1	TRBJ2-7	TGCGCCAGCAGCCAAGTACCTAGCGGGAGTTTCGGGATCAACGAGCAGTACTTC	CASSQVPSGSFGINEQYF
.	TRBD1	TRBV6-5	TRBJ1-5	TGTGCCAGCAGTACAGGGGGGAATCAGCCCCAGCATTTT	CASSTGGNQPQHF
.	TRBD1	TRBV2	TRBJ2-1	TGTGCCAGCAGTGTAGGACAGGGGACCTACAATGAGCAGTTCTTC	CASSVGQGTYNEQFF
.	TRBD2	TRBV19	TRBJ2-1	TGTGCCAGTAGCATCATAGCGGGATTGGAAAATGAGCAGTTCTTC	CASSIIAGLENEQFF
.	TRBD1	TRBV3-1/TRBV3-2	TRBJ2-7	TGTGCCAGCAGCCAAGGGCCCGGGACAGGGACCTACGAGCAGTACTTC	CASSQGPGTGTYEQYF
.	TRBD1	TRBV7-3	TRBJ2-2	TGTGCCAGCAGGTCCGGGACAGCCTACACCGGGGAGCTGTTTTTT	CASRSGTAYTGELFF
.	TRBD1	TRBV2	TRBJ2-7	TGTGCCAGCAACCGGAAAATGGGACAGGGGGACTTCTTC	CASNRKMGQGDFF
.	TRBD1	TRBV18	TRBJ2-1	TGTGCCAGCTCACCACAGCAGGGGGCGAACAATGAGCAGTTCTTC	CASSPQQGANNEQFF
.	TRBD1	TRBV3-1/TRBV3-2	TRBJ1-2	TGTGCCAGCAGCCCGGGACAGGGGTTTGGCTACACCTTC	CASSPGQGFGYTF
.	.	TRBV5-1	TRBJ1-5	TGCGCCAGCAGCTTGTGGGGGGGGCAGGGTCAGCCCCAGCATTTT	CASSLWGGQGQPQHF
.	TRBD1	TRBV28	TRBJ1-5	TGTGCCAGCAGTCTTGGACAGGGAAGGCAGCCCCAGCATTTT	CASSLGQGRQPQHF
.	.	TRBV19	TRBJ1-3	TGTGCCAGTAGTATAGTTAGCTCTGGAAACACCATATATTTT	CASSIVSSGNTIYF
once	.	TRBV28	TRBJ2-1	TGTGCCAGCAGTTTTTTGTTTCCCAGGGGCTCCTACAATGAGCAGTTCTTC	CASSFLFPRGSYNEQFF
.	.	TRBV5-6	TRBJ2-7	TGTGCCAGCAGCTTGCCCCCCCACTACGAGCAGTACTTC	CASSLPPHYEQYF
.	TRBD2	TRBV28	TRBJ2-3	TGTGCCAGCAGTTTTCGGAGCGGGAGAACAGATACGCAGTATTTT	CASSFRSGRTDTQYF
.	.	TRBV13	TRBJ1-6	TGTGCCAGCAGCTTAGGGAGGAGCTCCTATAATTCACCCCTCCACTTT	CASSLGRSSYNSPLHF
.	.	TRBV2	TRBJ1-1	TGTGCCAGCAGTCTGGAGAGGAGGAACACTGAAGCTTTCTTT	CASSLERRNTEAFF
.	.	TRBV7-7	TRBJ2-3	TGTGCTAGCAGCTTAGAGCTCACAGATACGCAGTATTTT	CASSLELTDTQYF
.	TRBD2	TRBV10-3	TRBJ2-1	TGTGCCATCAGTGAGAGGGCTAGCGGGAACAATGAGCAGTTCTTC	CAISERASGNNEQFF
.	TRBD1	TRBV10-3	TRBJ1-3	TGTGCCACTTGCCAAGACAGGGACACAAACACCATATATTTT	CATCQDRDTNTIYF
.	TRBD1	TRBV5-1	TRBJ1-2	TGCGCCAGCAGCAGGGGGACAGGTATAAGCTACACCTTC	CASSRGTGISYTF
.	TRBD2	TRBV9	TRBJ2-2	TGTGCCAGCAGCGTAGATTGGGGGAGGGCCACCGGGGAGCTGTTTTTT	CASSVDWGRATGELFF
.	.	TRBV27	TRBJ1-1	TGTGCCAGCAGCGAGGGGGGGATTATGAACACTGAAGCTTTCTTT	CASSEGGIMNTEAFF
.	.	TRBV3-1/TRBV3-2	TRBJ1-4	TGTGCCAGCAGCCAAGTCGACAGGTCTGAAAAACTGTTTTTT	CASSQVDRSEKLFF
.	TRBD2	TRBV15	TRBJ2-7	TGTGCCACCAGCAGAGTTTTTAGTGGGGAGGGCGAGCAGTACTTC	CATSRVFSGEGEQYF
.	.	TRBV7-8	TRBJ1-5	TGTGCCAGCAGCCTAAATAGCAATCAGCCCCAGCATTTT	CASSLNSNQPQHF
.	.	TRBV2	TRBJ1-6	TGTGCCAGCAGTGAAGCACCACTGCCCGCCCGGACAGTGTATAATTCACCCCTCCACTTT	CASSEAPLPARTVYNSPLHF
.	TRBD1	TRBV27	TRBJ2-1	TGTGCCAGCTCTTTCGGGACAGGGGATTACAATGAGCAGTTCTTC	CASSFGTGDYNEQFF
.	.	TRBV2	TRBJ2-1	TGTGCCAGCACAGAGGGGCTAGCGCCTTACAATGAGCAGTTCTTC	CASTEGLAPYNEQFF
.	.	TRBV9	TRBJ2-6	TGTGCCAGCAGCGTAGCGAGACGACAGGAATCTGGGGCCAACGTCCTGACTTTC	CASSVARRQESGANVLTF
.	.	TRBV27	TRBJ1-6	TGCGCCAGCAGATTCGGACAGCTTCGAAATTCACCCCTCCACTTT	CASRFGQLRNSPLHF